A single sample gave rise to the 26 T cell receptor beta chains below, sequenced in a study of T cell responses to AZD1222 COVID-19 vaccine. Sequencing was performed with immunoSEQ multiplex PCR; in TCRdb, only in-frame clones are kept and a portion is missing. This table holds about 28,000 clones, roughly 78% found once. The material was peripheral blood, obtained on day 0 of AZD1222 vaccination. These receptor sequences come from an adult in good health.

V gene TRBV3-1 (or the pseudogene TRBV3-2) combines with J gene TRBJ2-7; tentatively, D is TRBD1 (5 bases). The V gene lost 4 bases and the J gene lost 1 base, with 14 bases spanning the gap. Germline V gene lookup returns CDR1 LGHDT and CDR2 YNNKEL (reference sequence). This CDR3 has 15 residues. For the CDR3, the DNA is TGTGCCAGCAGCCCCTCGGACACATTATCCTACGAGCAGTACTTC. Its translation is CASSPSDTLSYEQYF.

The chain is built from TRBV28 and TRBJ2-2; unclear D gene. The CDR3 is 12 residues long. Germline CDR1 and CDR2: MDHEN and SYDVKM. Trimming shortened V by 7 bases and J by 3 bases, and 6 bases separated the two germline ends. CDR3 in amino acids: CASNFDTGELFF. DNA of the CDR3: TGTGCCAGCAATTTCGACACCGGGGAGCTGTTTTTT.

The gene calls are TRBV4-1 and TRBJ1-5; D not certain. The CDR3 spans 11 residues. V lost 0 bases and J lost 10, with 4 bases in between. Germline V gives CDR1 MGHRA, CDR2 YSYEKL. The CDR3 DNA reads TGCGCCAGCAGCCAAGAGTTTCCCCAGCATTTT. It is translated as CASSQEFPQHF.

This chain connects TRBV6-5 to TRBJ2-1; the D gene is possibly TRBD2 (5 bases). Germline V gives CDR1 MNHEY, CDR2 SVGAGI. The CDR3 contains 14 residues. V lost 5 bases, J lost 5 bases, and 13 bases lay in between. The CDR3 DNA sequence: TGTGCCAGCAGTCAACCCCTAGCAAACAATGAGCAGTTCTTC. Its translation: CASSQPLANNEQFF.

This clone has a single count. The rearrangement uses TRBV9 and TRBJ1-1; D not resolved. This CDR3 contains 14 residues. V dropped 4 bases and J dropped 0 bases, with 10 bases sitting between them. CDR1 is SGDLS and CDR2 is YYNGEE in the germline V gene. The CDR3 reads CASSPRAVNTEAFF. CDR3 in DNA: TGTGCCAGCAGCCCTAGGGCGGTGAACACTGAAGCTTTCTTT.

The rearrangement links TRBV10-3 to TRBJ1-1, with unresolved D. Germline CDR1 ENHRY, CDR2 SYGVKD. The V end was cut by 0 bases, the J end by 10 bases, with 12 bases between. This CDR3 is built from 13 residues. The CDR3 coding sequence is TGTGCCATCAGTGAGTCGAAATGGGAGGGAGCTTTCTTT. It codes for CAISESKWEGAFF.

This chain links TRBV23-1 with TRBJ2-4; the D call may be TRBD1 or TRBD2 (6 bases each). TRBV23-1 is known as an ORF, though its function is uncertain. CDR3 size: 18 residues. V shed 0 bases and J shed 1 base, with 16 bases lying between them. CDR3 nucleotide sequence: TGCGCCAGCAGTCAATCGGGGGGCCGGGCAGAGGCCAAAAACATTCAGTACTTC. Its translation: CASSQSGGRAEAKNIQYF.

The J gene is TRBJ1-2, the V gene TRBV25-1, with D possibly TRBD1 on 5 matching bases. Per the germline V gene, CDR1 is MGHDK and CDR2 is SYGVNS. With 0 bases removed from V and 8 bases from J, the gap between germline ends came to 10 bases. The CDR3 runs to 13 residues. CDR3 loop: CASSEYSRGGYTF. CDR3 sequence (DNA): TGTGCCAGCAGTGAATATAGCCGGGGCGGCTACACCTTC.

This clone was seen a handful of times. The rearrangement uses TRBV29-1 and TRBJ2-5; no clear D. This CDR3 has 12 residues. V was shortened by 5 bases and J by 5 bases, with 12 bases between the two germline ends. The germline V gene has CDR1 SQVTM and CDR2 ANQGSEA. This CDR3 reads CSVRRTSETQYF. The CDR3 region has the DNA TGCAGCGTTCGGCGTACTTCTGAGACCCAGTACTTC.

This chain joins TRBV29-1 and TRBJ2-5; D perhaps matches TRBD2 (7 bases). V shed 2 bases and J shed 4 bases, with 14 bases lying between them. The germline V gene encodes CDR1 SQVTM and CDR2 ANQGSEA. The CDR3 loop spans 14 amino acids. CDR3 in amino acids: CSVESMGGRETQYF. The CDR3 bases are TGCAGCGTTGAATCTATGGGGGGGCGAGAGACCCAGTACTTC.

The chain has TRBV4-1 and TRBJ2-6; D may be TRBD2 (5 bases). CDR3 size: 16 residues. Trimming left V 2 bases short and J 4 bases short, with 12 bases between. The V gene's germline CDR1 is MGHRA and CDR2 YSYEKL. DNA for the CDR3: TGCGCCAGCAGCCAAAACGGGGTTTTCGGGGCCAACGTCCTGACTTTC. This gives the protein CASSQNGVFGANVLTF.

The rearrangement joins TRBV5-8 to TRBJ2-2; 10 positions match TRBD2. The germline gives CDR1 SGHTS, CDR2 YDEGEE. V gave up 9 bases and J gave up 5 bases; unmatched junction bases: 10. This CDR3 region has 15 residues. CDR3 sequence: CATDLAGVRTGELFF. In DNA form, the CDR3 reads TGTGCCACCGACCTAGCGGGGGTACGGACCGGGGAGCTGTTTTTT.

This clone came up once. The CDR3 region has the DNA TGTGCCAGCTCAGGGGGGGTTAGCGGTTCCTACAATGAGCAGTTCTTC. Protein product: CASSGGVSGSYNEQFF. The chain uses TRBV18 and TRBJ2-1, with 7 bases aligning to TRBD2. CDR1 and CDR2 (germline): KGHSH, LQKENI. V was pared by 5 bases and J by 1 base, with 8 bases of the junction left unmatched. This CDR3 is 16 amino acids long. The full variable domain, its missing parts supplied by reference TRBV18 and TRBJ2-1, is NAGVMQNPRHLVRRRGQEARLRCSPMKGHSHVYWYRQLPEEGLKFMVYLQKENIIDESGMPKERFSAEFPKEGPSILRIQQVVRGDSAAYFCASSGGVSGSYNEQFFGPGTRLTVL.

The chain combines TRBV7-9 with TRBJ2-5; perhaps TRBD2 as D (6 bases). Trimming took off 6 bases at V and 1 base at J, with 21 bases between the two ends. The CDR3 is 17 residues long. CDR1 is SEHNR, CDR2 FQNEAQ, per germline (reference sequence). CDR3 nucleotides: TGTGCCAGCAGTCGACAGAGGGTTACTAGCAGCCAAGAGACCCAGTACTTC. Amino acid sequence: CASSRQRVTSSQETQYF.

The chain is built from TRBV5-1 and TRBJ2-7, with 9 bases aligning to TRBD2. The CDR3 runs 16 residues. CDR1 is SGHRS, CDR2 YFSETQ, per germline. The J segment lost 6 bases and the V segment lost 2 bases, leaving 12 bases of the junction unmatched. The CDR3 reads CASSFGTSSRGAEQYF. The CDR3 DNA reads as TGCGCCAGCAGCTTCGGGACTAGCTCAAGGGGGGCCGAGCAGTACTTC.

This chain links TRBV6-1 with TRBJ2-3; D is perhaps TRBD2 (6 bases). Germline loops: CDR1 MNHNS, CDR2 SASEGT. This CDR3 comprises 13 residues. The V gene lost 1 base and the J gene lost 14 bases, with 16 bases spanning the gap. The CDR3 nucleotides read TGTGCCAGCAGTGAAGTCTGGGACTCCCATAGGTATTTT. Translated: CASSEVWDSHRYF.

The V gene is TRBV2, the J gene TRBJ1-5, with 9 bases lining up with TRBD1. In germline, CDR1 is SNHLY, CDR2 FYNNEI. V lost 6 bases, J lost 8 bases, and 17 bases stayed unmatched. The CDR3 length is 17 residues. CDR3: CASRRPGQGIVSEPQHF. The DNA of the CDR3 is TGTGCCAGCAGGAGACCGGGACAGGGCATCGTATCGGAGCCCCAGCATTTT.

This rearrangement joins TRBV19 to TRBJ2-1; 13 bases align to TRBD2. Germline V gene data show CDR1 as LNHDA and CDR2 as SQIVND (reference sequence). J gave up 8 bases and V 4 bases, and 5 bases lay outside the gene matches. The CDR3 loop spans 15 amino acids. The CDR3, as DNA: TGTGCCAGTAGTAGGACTAGCGGGAGCTTAGATGAGCAGTTCTTC. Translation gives CASSRTSGSLDEQFF.

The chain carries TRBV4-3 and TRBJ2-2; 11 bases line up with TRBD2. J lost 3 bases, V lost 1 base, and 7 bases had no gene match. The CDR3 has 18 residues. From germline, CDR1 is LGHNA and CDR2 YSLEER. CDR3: CASSQGGASGRYTGELFF. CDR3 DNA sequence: TGCGCCAGCAGCCAAGGGGGAGCTAGCGGGAGGTACACCGGGGAGCTGTTTTTT.

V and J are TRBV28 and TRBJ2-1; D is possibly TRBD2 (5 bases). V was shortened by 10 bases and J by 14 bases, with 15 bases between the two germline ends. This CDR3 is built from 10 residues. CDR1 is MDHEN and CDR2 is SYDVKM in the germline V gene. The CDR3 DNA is TGTGCCACGGGGAAAGACTCTAAGTTCTTC. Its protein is CATGKDSKFF.

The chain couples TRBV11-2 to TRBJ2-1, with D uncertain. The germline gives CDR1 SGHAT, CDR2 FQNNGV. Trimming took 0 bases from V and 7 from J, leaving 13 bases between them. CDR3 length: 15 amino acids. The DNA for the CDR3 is TGTGCCAGCAGCTTAGATCGGTCCCGAGGTAATGAGCAGTTCTTC. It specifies CASSLDRSRGNEQFF.

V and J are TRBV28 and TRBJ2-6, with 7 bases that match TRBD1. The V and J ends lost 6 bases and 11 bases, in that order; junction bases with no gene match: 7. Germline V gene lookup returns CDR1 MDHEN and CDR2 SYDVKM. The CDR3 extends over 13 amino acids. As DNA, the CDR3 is TGTGCCAGCAGACAGGGGTGGTCCGACGTCCTGACTTTC. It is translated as CASRQGWSDVLTF.

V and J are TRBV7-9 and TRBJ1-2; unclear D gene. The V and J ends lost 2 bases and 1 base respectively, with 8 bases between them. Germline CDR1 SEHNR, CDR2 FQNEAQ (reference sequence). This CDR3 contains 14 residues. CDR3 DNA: TGTGCCAGCAGCTTATCCCAGAGTAACTATGGCTACACCTTC. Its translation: CASSLSQSNYGYTF. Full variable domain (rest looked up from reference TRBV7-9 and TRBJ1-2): DTGVSQNPRHKITKRGQNVTFRCDPISEHNRLYWYRQTLGQGPEFLTYFQNEAQLEKSRLLSDRFSAERPKGSFSTLEIQRTEQGDSAMYLCASSLSQSNYGYTFGSGTRLTVV.

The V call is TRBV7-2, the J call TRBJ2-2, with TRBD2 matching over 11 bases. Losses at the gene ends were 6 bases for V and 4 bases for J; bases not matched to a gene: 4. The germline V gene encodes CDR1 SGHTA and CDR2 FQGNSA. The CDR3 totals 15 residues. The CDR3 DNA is TGTGCCAGCAGACTAGCGGGAGTATCCACCGGGGAGCTGTTTTTT. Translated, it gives CASRLAGVSTGELFF. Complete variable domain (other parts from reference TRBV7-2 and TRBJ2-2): GAGVSQSPSNKVTEKGKDVELRCDPISGHTALYWYRQSLGQGLEFLIYFQGNSAPDKSGLPSDRFSAERTGGSVSTLTIQRTQQEDSAVYLCASRLAGVSTGELFFGEGSRLTVL.

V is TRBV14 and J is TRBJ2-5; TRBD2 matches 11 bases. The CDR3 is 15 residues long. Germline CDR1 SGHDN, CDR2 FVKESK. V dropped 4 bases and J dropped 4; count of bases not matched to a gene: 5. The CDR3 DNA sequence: TGTGCCAGCAGCCGAGGACTAGCGGGCGGAGAGACCCAGTACTTC. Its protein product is CASSRGLAGGETQYF. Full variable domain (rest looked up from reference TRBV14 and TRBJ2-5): EAGVTQFPSHSVIEKGQTVTLRCDPISGHDNLYWYRRVMGKEIKFLLHFVKESKQDESGMPNNRFLAERTGGTYSTLKVQPAELEDSGVYFCASSRGLAGGETQYFGPGTRLLVL.

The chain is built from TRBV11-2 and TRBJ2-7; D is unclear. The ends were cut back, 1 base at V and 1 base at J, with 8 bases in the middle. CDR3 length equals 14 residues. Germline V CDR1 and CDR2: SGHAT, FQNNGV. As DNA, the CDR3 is TGTGCCAGCAGCTTAGGGTACAGTTCCTACGAGCAGTACTTC. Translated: CASSLGYSSYEQYF.